This T cell receptor (beta chain) stems from a study of T-cell reconstitution after alpha-beta-depleted transplantation in children. The study, taken as a whole, reports: Several hundred expanded graft clones reportedly were the source of alpha-beta T cells about two months after transplant.

CDR1 and CDR2 (germline): SGHRS, YFSETQ. Deletions cut 2 bases from V and 4 bases from J, with 9 bases between. The CDR3 sequence is 13 residues long. Notes on this clonotype: The antigen remains undetermined.

Using unique molecular identifiers, the investigators prepared the TCRbeta library. TCRdb redid the calling of the PCR reads with MiXCR, one entry per CDR3 protein. The sample lists a few hundred thousand distinct CDR3 sequences; 25% to 30% were seen once. Material: PBMCs, obtained before TCRalphabeta/CD19-depleted stem cell transplant. The genes are TRBV5-1 and TRBJ1-1; D possibly corresponds to TRBD1 (5 bases). The receptor was isolated from a boy under three years old with Wiskott-Aldrich syndrome, due to receive a stem cell transplant. The CDR3 spells CASSFGGTTEAFF. For the CDR3, the DNA is TGCGCCAGCAGCTTTGGGGGGACCACTGAAGCTTTCTTT.